Below are 13 T cell receptor beta chains sequenced from a single sample in a study of beta chain features in type 1 diabetes. The study's findings and limits: Moderately but significantly shorter TCRB CDR3s were found in Type 1 diabetes patients in all four CD4+ subsets.

Antigens of these TCRs are unknown. Expressed TCRB transcripts were sequenced because the isolated RNA had all been reverse transcribed beforehand. Libraries were prepared by immunoSEQ multiplex PCR; TCRdb keeps only in-frame clonotypes and omits some of them. The repertoire consists of 250,000 to 350,000 clones, with roughly 13% occurring once and the leading ten covering roughly 0.018%. The sequenced sample consisted of naive CD4+ T cells from blood. Receptors were obtained from a man younger than 40 with type 1 diabetes.

CDR3 nucleotide sequence: TGCGCCAGCAGCCAAGCTCTGAACGGACTAGCGGGTCTCGTCTACGAGCAGTACTTC. Translation: CASSQALNGLAGLVYEQYF. The chain recombines TRBV4-3 with TRBJ2-7, with TRBD2 matching 11 bases. Germline lookup yields CDR1 LGHNA and CDR2 YSLEER. Trimming removed 1 base from V and 3 bases from J; junction bases left unmatched: 14. The CDR3 extends over 19 amino acids.

This clone has just a few counts. The rearrangement uses TRBV10-3 and TRBJ2-6; TRBD1 matches 8 bases. Per germline, CDR1 ENHRY and CDR2 SYGVKD. The CDR3 runs to 15 residues. The J segment lost 4 bases and the V segment lost 10 bases, leaving 9 bases of the junction unmatched. The CDR3 reads CATKDRDAGANVLTF. CDR3 DNA sequence: TGTGCCACCAAGGACAGGGATGCAGGGGCCAACGTCCTGACTTTC.

This clone has more than one count but fewer than ten. The gene calls are TRBV29-1 and TRBJ2-7; D is perhaps TRBD2 (6 bases). Trimming shortened V by 4 bases and J by 7 bases, and 14 bases separated the two germline ends. CDR1 SQVTM and CDR2 ANQGSEA come from the germline V gene. The CDR3 loop spans 12 amino acids. The CDR3: CSVVPTSREQYF. CDR3 nucleotide sequence: TGCAGCGTTGTCCCGACTAGTAGGGAGCAGTACTTC.

This clone was detected a few times. This chain joins TRBV29-1 and TRBJ2-3; 7 bases map to TRBD1. Germline CDR1 is SQVTM and CDR2 is ANQGSEA. CDR3 length: 14 amino acids. V lost 6 bases to trimming and J lost 3 bases; unmatched junction nucleotides: 9. CDR3 protein: CSVATGLPTDTQYF. The CDR3 region has the DNA TGCAGCGTCGCGACAGGGTTGCCAACAGATACGCAGTATTTT.

This clone came up a few times. The rearrangement uses TRBV19 and TRBJ1-1; D unresolved. There are 16 residues in the CDR3. Trimming pared 1 base from V and 1 base from J, leaving 13 bases between. Germline V CDR1 and CDR2: LNHDA, SQIVND (reference sequence). DNA for the CDR3: TGTGCCAGTAGTATAGGTTCCCAGGTGAGGAACACTGAAGCTTTCTTT. This codes for CASSIGSQVRNTEAFF.

This rearrangement joins TRBV27 to TRBJ2-7; no firm D call. The CDR3 extends over 15 amino acids. Germline V gives CDR1 MNHEY, CDR2 SMNVEV (reference sequence). Trimming left V 3 bases short and J 2 bases short, with 14 bases between. CDR3 nucleotide sequence: TGTGCCAGCAGTTTGAGGCAGAGTGTCGCCTACGAGCAGTACTTC. It is translated as CASSLRQSVAYEQYF.

The chain links TRBV28 to TRBJ2-5; D is ambiguous. CDR1 and CDR2 (germline): MDHEN, SYDVKM. CDR3 size: 11 residues. V was cut by 3 bases and J by 5 bases, with 4 bases left in between. DNA for the CDR3: TGTGCCAGCAGTTTCAGTGAGACCCAGTACTTC. Its protein is CASSFSETQYF.

The table lists this clone with a few counts. J is TRBJ2-5 and V is TRBV4-2; TRBD1 matches at 9 bases. The DNA end is a closer match to TRBJ2-7, so the J assignment may be wrong. CDR3 length: 15 amino acids. Germline V gene sequence: CDR1 LGHNA, CDR2 YNFKEQ. CDR3 sequence: CASSFDRGSHNEQYF. The CDR3 DNA sequence: TGTGCCAGCAGCTTCGACAGGGGGTCTCATAACGAGCAGTACTTC.

The rearrangement links TRBV5-6 to TRBJ2-3; TRBD2 matches 7 bases. Trimming removed 1 base from V and 1 base from J; junction bases left unmatched: 6. This CDR3 spans 16 amino acids. Germline V gene sequence: CDR1 SGHDT, CDR2 YYEEEE. The CDR3 is CASSLRGSGGTDTQYF. The CDR3 DNA is TGTGCCAGCAGCTTGCGAGGGAGCGGGGGCACAGATACGCAGTATTTT. Looking up the rest from reference TRBV5-6 and TRBJ2-3 gives the full variable domain: DAGVTQSPTHLIKTRGQQVTLRCSPKSGHDTVSWYQQALGQGPQFIFQYYEEEERQRGNFPDRFSGHQFPNYSSELNVNALLLGDSALYLCASSLRGSGGTDTQYFGPGTRLTVL.

This clone has a handful of counts. The gene calls are TRBV18 and TRBJ2-1; D gene unclear. Trimming removed 0 bases at V and 6 bases at J, with 6 bases between. The CDR3 is made up of 13 amino acids. Germline CDR1 KGHSH, CDR2 LQKENI. CDR3 in amino acids: CASSPPAGNEQFF. The CDR3 coding sequence is TGTGCCAGCTCACCACCGGCAGGCAATGAGCAGTTCTTC.

The chain is built from TRBV30 and TRBJ2-5, with TRBD1 matching over 9 bases. The CDR3 totals 15 residues. Germline CDR1 and CDR2: GTSNPN and SVGIG (reference sequence). V dropped 4 bases and J dropped 4; count of bases not matched to a gene: 10. The CDR3 spells CAWNMGTGKGETQYF. CDR3 in DNA: TGTGCCTGGAACATGGGGACAGGGAAAGGAGAGACCCAGTACTTC.

The table lists this clone with a few counts. The chain recombines TRBV18 with TRBJ1-5; possible D gene TRBD1, 6 bases. Germline V gene lookup returns CDR1 KGHSH and CDR2 LQKENI. Trimming took 4 bases from V and 6 from J, leaving 10 bases between them. CDR3 length: 13 amino acids. The DNA of the CDR3 is TGTGCCAGCTCACAAGGGGGAACTCAGCCCCAGCATTTT. It translates to CASSQGGTQPQHF.

J is TRBJ2-7 and V is TRBV30; TRBD2 agrees at 8 bases. With 8 bases clipped from V and 4 bases from J, the junction kept 13 bases outside the gene matches. This CDR3 spans 14 amino acids. Germline CDR1 reads GTSNPN; CDR2 reads SVGIG (reference sequence). CDR3 region: CAGAGAGVGYEQYF. Written as DNA, the CDR3 is TGTGCCGGCGCCGGAGCGGGAGTAGGGTACGAGCAGTACTTC.